Following are 16 T cell receptor beta chains from one sample sequenced in a study of identical twins. TCRdb independently ran MiXCR on the 5' RACE reads; one entry per CDR3 protein. The table has roughly 710,000 distinct CDR3 sequences, roughly 6.2% seen once. The source material was naive T cells sorted from blood. These receptors originate from a man between 18 and 35 years old in good health.

This clonotype has just a few counts. This rearrangement joins TRBV6-1 to TRBJ2-1; 8 bases are a match to TRBD2. Germline loops: CDR1 MNHNS, CDR2 SASEGT. CDR3 size: 15 residues. J was trimmed by 2 bases and V by 4 bases; bases with no gene match: 4. CDR3 DNA: TGTGCCAGCAGTGGCACTAGCGGCACCTACAATGAGCAGTTCTTC. Translation: CASSGTSGTYNEQFF.

This clonotype was counted at least ten times. V usage is TRBV25-1 and J usage is TRBJ1-3; unclear D gene. Germline V gene data show CDR1 as MGHDK and CDR2 as SYGVNS. Deletions cut 2 bases from V and 3 bases from J, with 8 bases between. CDR3 size: 14 residues. Written as DNA, the CDR3 is TGTGCCAGCAGTGAAACTGTGCTTGGAAACACCATATATTTT. Translating it yields CASSETVLGNTIYF. Drawing the rest from reference TRBV25-1 and TRBJ1-3, the complete variable domain is EADIYQTPRYLVIGTGKKITLECSQTMGHDKMYWYQQDPGMELHLIHYSYGVNSTEKGDLSSESTVSRIRTEHFPLTLESARPSHTSQYLCASSETVLGNTIYFGEGSWLTVV.

This clonotype was seen many times. The J gene is TRBJ2-2, the V gene TRBV5-1, with TRBD2 matching 8 bases. CDR1 and CDR2 (germline): SGHRS, YFSETQ. Germline trimming cut 4 bases from V and 5 bases from J; bases unmatched to any gene: 7. The CDR3 covers 15 residues. The chain's CDR3 is CASSPTSGRTGELFF. The CDR3 nucleotides are TGCGCCAGCAGCCCAACTAGCGGAAGGACCGGGGAGCTGTTTTTT.

This clonotype was seen many times. This chain uses TRBV4-1 with TRBJ2-3; the D is unclear. CDR1 and CDR2 (germline): MGHRA, YSYEKL. CDR3 length: 12 residues. The V gene lost 1 base and the J gene lost 3 bases, with 2 bases spanning the gap. This chain's CDR3 is CASSQATDTQYF. The CDR3 DNA is TGCGCCAGCAGCCAAGCTACAGATACGCAGTATTTT.

The chain uses TRBV6-2 or TRBV6-3 and TRBJ2-6; D is unclear. Germline V gives CDR1 MNHEY, CDR2 SVGEGT. The CDR3 loop spans 16 amino acids. The ends were cut back, 4 bases at V and 0 bases at J, with 10 bases in the middle. Here the CDR3 reads CASSSDGISGANVLTF. The CDR3 coding sequence is TGTGCCAGCAGTTCGGACGGCATCTCTGGGGCCAACGTCCTGACTTTC.

A word on this clonotype: With a much larger clone just one base away, this may be a read error. The chain joins TRBV20-1 to TRBJ2-1; the match to TRBD2 covers 8 bases. Per the germline V gene, CDR1 is DFQATT and CDR2 is SNEGSKA (reference sequence). This CDR3 contains 14 residues. CDR3 protein: CSARTPGGQNERFF. In nucleotides, the CDR3 is TGCAGTGCTAGAACCCCGGGAGGGCAGAATGAGCGGTTCTTC.

The chain has TRBV25-1 and TRBJ1-6; D unresolved. This CDR3 contains 14 residues. From germline, CDR1 is MGHDK and CDR2 SYGVNS. V lost 2 bases, J lost 7 bases, and 9 bases lay in between. The CDR3 DNA sequence: TGTGCCAGCAGTGAAGCCGTTCTAAATTCACCCCTCCACTTT. Its translation is CASSEAVLNSPLHF.

This clonotype appeared many times. The V and J genes are TRBV5-1 and TRBJ2-6; perhaps TRBD1 as D (5 bases). Looked up from germline, CDR1 is SGHRS and CDR2 is YFSETQ. The CDR3 sequence is 15 residues long. V gave up 4 bases and J gave up 4 bases, with 12 bases separating them. CDR3 amino acids: CASSQDSGGANVLTF. The CDR3 nucleotides are TGCGCCAGCAGCCAAGACAGTGGCGGGGCCAACGTCCTGACTTTC. Combining the CDR3 with reference TRBV5-1 and TRBJ2-6 gives the whole variable domain KAGVTQTPRYLIKTRGQQVTLSCSPISGHRSVSWYQQTPGQGLQFLFEYFSETQRNKGNFPGRFSGRQFSNSRSEMNVSTLELGDSALYLCASSQDSGGANVLTFGAGSRLTVL.

This clonotype was observed a handful of times. The chain is built from TRBV30 and TRBJ2-1; tentative D call: TRBD2 (5 bases). CDR1 is GTSNPN and CDR2 is SVGIG in the germline V gene (reference sequence). There are 14 residues in the CDR3. The V end was cut by 3 bases, the J end by 4 bases, with 13 bases between. The CDR3 DNA reads as TGTGCCTGGAGAACGGCGGGCAAGTACAATGAGCAGTTCTTC. It specifies CAWRTAGKYNEQFF.

V gene TRBV10-3 combines with J gene TRBJ2-1, with 7 nucleotides matching TRBD1. The V and J ends lost 3 bases and 8 bases, in that order; junction bases with no gene match: 10. Germline CDR1 reads ENHRY; CDR2 reads SYGVKD. This CDR3 comprises 15 residues. The CDR3 sequence is CAISDPTTGSYEQFF. DNA of the CDR3: TGTGCCATCAGTGATCCGACGACAGGGTCCTATGAGCAGTTCTTC.

V and J are TRBV27 and TRBJ2-3; 9 bases agree with TRBD2. The CDR3 covers 17 residues. Germline V gives CDR1 MNHEY, CDR2 SMNVEV (reference sequence). With 6 bases clipped from V and 2 bases from J, the junction kept 12 bases outside the gene matches. The CDR3 nucleotides read TGTGCCAGCAGCTTCATACCCCTAGCGGGATTCACAGATACGCAGTATTTT. Protein product: CASSFIPLAGFTDTQYF.

This clonotype was detected ten times or more. V is TRBV29-1 and J is TRBJ2-1, with 8 bases aligning to TRBD1. Germline-derived CDR1 and CDR2 are SQVTM and ANQGSEA. V lost 6 bases to trimming and J lost 7 bases; unmatched junction nucleotides: 17. This CDR3 has 16 residues. The CDR3 sequence is CSVVFGTGPLGNEQFF. CDR3 DNA: TGCAGCGTGGTATTCGGGACAGGTCCCTTGGGGAATGAGCAGTTCTTC.

This chain joins TRBV7-2 and TRBJ2-2; D could derive from TRBD1 or TRBD2 (6 bases each). With 6 bases removed from V and 8 bases from J, the gap between germline ends came to 16 bases. The CDR3 is 14 residues long. CDR1 and CDR2 from the germline V gene are SGHTA and FQGNSA. The CDR3 loop reads CASSPRGGNGELFF. The CDR3 DNA follows: TGTGCCAGCAGTCCCAGAGGGGGGAATGGGGAGCTGTTTTTT.

In this sample, this clonotype turned up many times. V and J are TRBV5-1 and TRBJ2-2, with D possibly called TRBD1 or TRBD2 (5 bases each). This CDR3 region has 15 residues. Trimming removed 2 bases from V and 2 bases from J, with 10 bases in between. The germline V gene has CDR1 SGHRS and CDR2 YFSETQ. This chain's CDR3 is CASSLPGTNTGELFF. CDR3 bases: TGCGCCAGCAGCTTACCGGGGACCAACACCGGGGAGCTGTTTTTT.

This clonotype showed up just a few times. V usage is TRBV6-1 and J usage is TRBJ2-1; 13 bases line up with TRBD2. The CDR3 is 16 residues long. Trimming cost V 6 bases and J 6 bases; bases outside gene matches: 8. CDR1 is MNHNS, CDR2 SASEGT, per germline. Written as DNA, the CDR3 is TGTGCCAGCAGACGGGGGACTAGCGGGAATAGCAATGAGCAGTTCTTC. Translation gives CASRRGTSGNSNEQFF.

This clonotype occurred many times. One end of the junction fails to match germline, which may point to a read error. The V and J genes are TRBV27 and TRBJ2-7; 7 positions match TRBD2. Germline lookup yields CDR1 MNHEY and CDR2 SMNVEV (reference sequence). The CDR3 is 13 residues long. The CDR3 reads CASSWRGTYEQYF. CDR3 in DNA: TGCGCCAGCAGCTGGCGGGGGACCTACGAGCAGTACTTC.